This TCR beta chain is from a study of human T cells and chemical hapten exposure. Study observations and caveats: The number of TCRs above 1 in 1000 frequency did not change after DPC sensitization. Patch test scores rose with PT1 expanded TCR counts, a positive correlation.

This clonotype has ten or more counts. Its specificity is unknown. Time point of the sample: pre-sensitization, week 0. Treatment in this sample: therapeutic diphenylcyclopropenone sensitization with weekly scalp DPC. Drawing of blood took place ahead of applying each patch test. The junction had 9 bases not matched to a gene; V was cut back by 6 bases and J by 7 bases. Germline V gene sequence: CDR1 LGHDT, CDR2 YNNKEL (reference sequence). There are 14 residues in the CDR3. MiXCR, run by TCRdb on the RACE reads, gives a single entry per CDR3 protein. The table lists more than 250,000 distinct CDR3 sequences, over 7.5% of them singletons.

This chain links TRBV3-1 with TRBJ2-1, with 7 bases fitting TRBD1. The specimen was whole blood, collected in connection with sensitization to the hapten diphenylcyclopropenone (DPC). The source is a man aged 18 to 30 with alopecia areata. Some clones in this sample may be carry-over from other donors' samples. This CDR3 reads CASRGEQGWNEQFF. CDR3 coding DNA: TGTGCCAGCAGAGGGGAACAGGGGTGGAATGAGCAGTTCTTC.